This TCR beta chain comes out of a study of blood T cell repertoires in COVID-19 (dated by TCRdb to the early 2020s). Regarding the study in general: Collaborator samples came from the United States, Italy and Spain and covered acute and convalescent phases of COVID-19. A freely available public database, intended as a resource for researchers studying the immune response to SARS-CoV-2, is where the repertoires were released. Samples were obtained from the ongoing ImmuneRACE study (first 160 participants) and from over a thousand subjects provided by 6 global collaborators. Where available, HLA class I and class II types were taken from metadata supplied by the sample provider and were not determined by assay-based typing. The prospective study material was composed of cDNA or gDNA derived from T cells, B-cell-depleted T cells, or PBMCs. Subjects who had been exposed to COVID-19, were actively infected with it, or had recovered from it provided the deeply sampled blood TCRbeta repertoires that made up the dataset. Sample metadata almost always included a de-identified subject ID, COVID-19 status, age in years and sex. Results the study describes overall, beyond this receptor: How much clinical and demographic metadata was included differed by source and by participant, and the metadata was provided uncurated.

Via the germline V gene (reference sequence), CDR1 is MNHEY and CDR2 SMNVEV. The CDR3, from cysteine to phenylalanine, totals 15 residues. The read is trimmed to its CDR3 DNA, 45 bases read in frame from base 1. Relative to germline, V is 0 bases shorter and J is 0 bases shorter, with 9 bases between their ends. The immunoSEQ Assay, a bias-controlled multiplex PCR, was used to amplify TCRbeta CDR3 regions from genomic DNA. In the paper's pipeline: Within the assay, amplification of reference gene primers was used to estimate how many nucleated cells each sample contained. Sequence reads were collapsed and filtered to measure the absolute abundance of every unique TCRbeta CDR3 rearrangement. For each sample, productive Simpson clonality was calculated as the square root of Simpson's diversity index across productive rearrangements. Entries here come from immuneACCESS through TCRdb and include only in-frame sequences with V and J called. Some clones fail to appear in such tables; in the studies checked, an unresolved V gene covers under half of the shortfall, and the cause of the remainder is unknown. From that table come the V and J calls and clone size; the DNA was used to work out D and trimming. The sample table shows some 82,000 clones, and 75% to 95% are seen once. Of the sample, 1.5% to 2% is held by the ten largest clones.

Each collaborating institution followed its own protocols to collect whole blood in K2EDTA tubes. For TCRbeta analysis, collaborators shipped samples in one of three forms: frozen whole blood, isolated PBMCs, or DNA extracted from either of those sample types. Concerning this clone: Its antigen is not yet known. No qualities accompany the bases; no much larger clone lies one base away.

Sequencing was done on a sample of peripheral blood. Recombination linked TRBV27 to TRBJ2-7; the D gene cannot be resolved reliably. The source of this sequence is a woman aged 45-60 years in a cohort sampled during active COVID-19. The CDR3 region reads CASSLSGRSSYEQYF. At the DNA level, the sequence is TGTGCCAGCAGTTTATCGGGTCGGAGCTCCTACGAGCAGTACTTC.